Listed below are T cell receptor beta chains from one sample, sequenced in a study of low-dose radiotherapy and immunotherapy resistance in tumors. TCRdb analysed the reads with MiXCR anew, one entry per CDR3 protein. Of approximately 80,000 distinct CDR3 sequences in the sample, 15% to 20% are singletons; the top ten hold less than 1.5%. Sequences were derived from PBMCs, sampled after low-dose radiotherapy plus immunotherapy. These receptors were obtained from a male donor with prostate cancer. Each CDR3 is given with its conserved first and last residue. D genes are given only for firm matches. Clone sizes are given selectively: once, few, many, or a class where the clone is expanded.

j_gene,d_gene,v_gene,abundance,CDR3nt,CDR3aa
TRBJ2-2,.,TRBV28,many,TGTGCCAGCAGTGCAGCGGGGAACACCGGGGAGCTGTTTTTT,CASSAAGNTGELFF
TRBJ2-6,.,TRBV7-3,.,TGTGCCAGCAGCTCCGGGACAAACTCTGGGGCCAACGTCCTGACTTTC,CASSSGTNSGANVLTF
TRBJ2-1,.,TRBV29-1,many,TGCAGCGTTGGAGAAAGATACAATGAGCAGTTCTTC,CSVGERYNEQFF
TRBJ1-3,.,TRBV11-1,many,TGTGCCAGCAGCCCCCCTCGACAGCCTGGAAACACCATATATTTT,CASSPPRQPGNTIYF
TRBJ2-7,TRBD2,TRBV7-9,many,TGTGCCAGCAGCTCAGTAGCGGGGTCGAGCTCCTACGAGCAGTACTTC,CASSSVAGSSSYEQYF
TRBJ1-5,.,TRBV20-1,few,TGCAGTGCCGATGGGGGCGGTCAGCCCCAGCATTTT,CSADGGGQPQHF
TRBJ1-4,.,TRBV7-2,many,TGTGCCAGCAGCCCGGCGGGGATTAGTGAAAAACTGTTTTTT,CASSPAGISEKLFF
TRBJ2-5,TRBD2,TRBV12-3/TRBV12-4,many,TGTGCCAGCAGTTCCCGGACTAGCGGGAGGGCGGAGACCCAGTACTTC,CASSSRTSGRAETQYF
TRBJ2-5,.,TRBV30,many,TGTGCCTGGTCCACGCCCTACCAGACCCAGTACTTC,CAWSTPYQTQYF
TRBJ2-7,TRBD1,TRBV10-3,many,TGTGCCATCAGTGAGGGACAGGGGGTCTACGAGCAGTACTTC,CAISEGQGVYEQYF
TRBJ1-5,TRBD1,TRBV29-1,many,TGCAGCGTTGGGACAGGGAAAAGCAATCAGCCCCAGCATTTT,CSVGTGKSNQPQHF
TRBJ2-7,.,TRBV2,many,TGTGCCAGCAAGCAGGAGGGCTACGAGCAGTACTTC,CASKQEGYEQYF
TRBJ2-3,TRBD2,TRBV10-3,many,TGTGCCATCAGTAAGACTAGCGGGAGAGATACGCAGTATTTT,CAISKTSGRDTQYF
TRBJ2-2,.,TRBV30,.,TGTGCCTGGAGTCGGGCGAACACCGGGGAGCTGTTTTTT,CAWSRANTGELFF
TRBJ1-2,TRBD1,TRBV7-2,many,TGTGCCAGCAGCCCCCGACAGGGGGCCTATGGCTACACCTTC,CASSPRQGAYGYTF
TRBJ2-2,.,TRBV28,many,TGTGCCAGCAGCGGAGGGGTCCCCGGGGAGCTGTTTTTT,CASSGGVPGELFF
TRBJ2-3,TRBD2,TRBV5-1,many,TGCGCCAGCAGCTCGACTAGCGGGAGGGCAACAGATACGCAGTATTTT,CASSSTSGRATDTQYF
TRBJ2-1,.,TRBV7-9,many,TGTGCCAGCAGCTTAGAGGCGGCTTACAATGAGCAGTTCTTC,CASSLEAAYNEQFF
TRBJ1-1,.,TRBV10-3,many,TGTGCCATCAGTGAGTCGGGGGGTAGGAACACTGAAGCTTTCTTT,CAISESGGRNTEAFF
TRBJ1-1,.,TRBV7-9,many,TGTGCCAGCAGCTTGCAGGGGTTCACTGAAGCTTTCTTT,CASSLQGFTEAFF
TRBJ2-7,.,TRBV3-1,many,TGTGCCAGCAGCCAGGGGAGTTTGGGCGAGCAGTACTTC,CASSQGSLGEQYF
TRBJ2-2,.,TRBV20-1,many,TGCAGTGCTAGGCCCATGAGGGTCACCGGGGAGCTGTTTTTT,CSARPMRVTGELFF
TRBJ1-3,.,TRBV11-2,.,TGTGCCAGCAGCTTAGGGGTGCCTAGCTCTGGAAACACCATATATTTT,CASSLGVPSSGNTIYF
TRBJ1-4,.,TRBV12-3/TRBV12-4,many,TGTGCCAGCAGTCCAGGACGGAGGGATGGGAAACTGTTTTTT,CASSPGRRDGKLFF
TRBJ2-7,TRBD2,TRBV7-2,.,TGTGCCAGCAGCTCCTCGGTGGGAGGGCCCTACGAGCAGTACTTC,CASSSSVGGPYEQYF
TRBJ2-3,TRBD1,TRBV7-9,few,TGTGCCAGGGGGACCGGGACAGAGGCCACAGATACGCAGTATTTT,CARGTGTEATDTQYF
TRBJ2-7,TRBD2,TRBV7-8,many,TGTGCCAGCAGCTTGAACACCGGGACTAGCGGGAGTTACGAGCAGTACTTC,CASSLNTGTSGSYEQYF
TRBJ2-7,TRBD1,TRBV28,.,TGTGCCAGCAGCTCCGGGACAGTTGCCTACGAGCAGTACTTC,CASSSGTVAYEQYF
TRBJ2-1,.,TRBV2,.,TGTGCCAGCAGTGCCTGGGACAATGAGCAGTTCTTC,CASSAWDNEQFF
TRBJ2-5,.,TRBV20-1,many,TGCAGTGCGAACACGCCAAGCGGGACCCAGTACTTC,CSANTPSGTQYF
TRBJ1-5,.,TRBV7-2,many,TGTGCCAGCAGCTCGCCGCCGAATCAGCCCCAGCATTTT,CASSSPPNQPQHF
TRBJ2-1,.,TRBV2,many,TGTGCCAGCAGTGTAGGCGGACCCGGCTACAATGAGCAGTTCTTC,CASSVGGPGYNEQFF
TRBJ2-2,TRBD2,TRBV6-2/TRBV6-3,.,TGTGCCAGCAACCGAGCGGGGACGAACACCGGGGAGCTGTTTTTT,CASNRAGTNTGELFF
TRBJ1-2,.,TRBV29-1,.,TGCAGCGTTGACTTGGGGGTTTGGGGCTACACCTTC,CSVDLGVWGYTF
TRBJ2-1,TRBD2,TRBV6-2/TRBV6-3,many,TGTGCCAGCAGTTACTTCCTAAGCGGGAGGAGACCCTACAATGAGCAGTTCTTC,CASSYFLSGRRPYNEQFF
TRBJ2-3,.,TRBV7-8,many,TGTGCCAGCAGCTTAGTCCGTGGTACGCAGTATTTT,CASSLVRGTQYF
TRBJ2-7,TRBD2,TRBV28,.,TGTGCCAGCAGCCCAGGACTAGCAACGTACGAGCAGTACTTC,CASSPGLATYEQYF
TRBJ2-3,TRBD2,TRBV11-1,many,TGTGCCAGCAGCTTAGGGCTAGCGGTGATGGATACGCAGTATTTT,CASSLGLAVMDTQYF
TRBJ2-7,TRBD2,TRBV5-1,many,TGCGCCAGCAGCTCTAGCGGGAGGGCCACCTACGAGCAGTACTTC,CASSSSGRATYEQYF
TRBJ2-2,TRBD2,TRBV11-2,many,TGTGCCAGCAGCTTAGTACCCACTAGCGGGAGGAACACCGGGGAGCTGTTTTTT,CASSLVPTSGRNTGELFF
TRBJ2-7,.,TRBV4-1,many,TGCGCCAGCAGCCAAGATTCCGTTGGCTTCTACGAGCAGTACTTC,CASSQDSVGFYEQYF
TRBJ1-1,.,TRBV4-3,many,TGCGCCAGCAGCCAAGATCCAGGCCGGAACACTGAAGCTTTCTTT,CASSQDPGRNTEAFF
TRBJ2-7,.,TRBV7-6,many,TGTGCCAGCAGCTTAGGAGGGGAGGGGGCCTACGAGCAGTACTTC,CASSLGGEGAYEQYF
TRBJ2-1,TRBD2,TRBV2,many,TGTGCCAGCAGTAAGGGACTAGCGGGAGATACCGATGAGCAGTTCTTC,CASSKGLAGDTDEQFF
TRBJ2-5,.,TRBV20-1,many,TGCAGTGCCCCGACGGTAAAAGAGACCCAGTACTTC,CSAPTVKETQYF